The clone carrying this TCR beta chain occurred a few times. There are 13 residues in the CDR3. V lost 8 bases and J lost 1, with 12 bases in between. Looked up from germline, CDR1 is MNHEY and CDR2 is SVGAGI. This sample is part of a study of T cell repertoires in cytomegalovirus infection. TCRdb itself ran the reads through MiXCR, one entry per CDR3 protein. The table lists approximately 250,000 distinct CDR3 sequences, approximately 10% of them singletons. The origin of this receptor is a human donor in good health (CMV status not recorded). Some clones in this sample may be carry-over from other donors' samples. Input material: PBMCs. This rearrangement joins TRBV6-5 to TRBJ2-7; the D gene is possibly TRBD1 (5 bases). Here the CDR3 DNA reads TGTGCCAGCGCAATAGACAGATCCTACGAGCAGTACTTC. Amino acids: CASAIDRSYEQYF.